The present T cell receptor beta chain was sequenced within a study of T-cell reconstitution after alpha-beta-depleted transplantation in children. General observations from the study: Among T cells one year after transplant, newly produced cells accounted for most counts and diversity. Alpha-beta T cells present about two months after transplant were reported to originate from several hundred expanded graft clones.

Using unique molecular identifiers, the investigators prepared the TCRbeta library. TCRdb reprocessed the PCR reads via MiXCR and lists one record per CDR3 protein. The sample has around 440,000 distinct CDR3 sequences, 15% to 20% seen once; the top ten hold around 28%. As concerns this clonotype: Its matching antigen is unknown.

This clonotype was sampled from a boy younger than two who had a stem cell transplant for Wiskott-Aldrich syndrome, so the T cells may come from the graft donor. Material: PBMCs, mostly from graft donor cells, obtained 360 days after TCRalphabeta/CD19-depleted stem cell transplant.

CDR3 in amino acids: CASSLAGGSRSDEQFF. CDR3 coding DNA: TGCGCCAGCTCCCTAGCGGGGGGTTCTCGTTCGGATGAGCAGTTCTTC. This chain joins TRBV10-1 and TRBJ2-1; 11 bases are a match to TRBD2. The junction had 14 bases not matched to a gene; V was cut back by 8 bases and J by 8 bases. Germline-derived CDR1 and CDR2 are WNHNN and SYGVQD (reference sequence). The CDR3 extends over 16 amino acids.